The rows below give T cell receptor beta chains drawn from one sample of a study of T cell repertoires in cytomegalovirus infection. These TCRs are of unknown antigen specificity. TCRdb itself ran the reads through MiXCR, one entry per CDR3 protein. The top ten hold approximately 92% of the sample, which has roughly 34,000 distinct CDR3 sequences, around half seen once. The sample was CD8+ T cells from cultured PBMCs, taken from culture after CMV antigen stimulation. These receptors came from a human donor in good health (CMV status not recorded). Some clones in this sample may be carry-over from other donors' samples. CDR3s include the opening cysteine and the closing phenylalanine or tryptophan. The D gene is left open where the match is weak. Only some rows state a clone size, as once, few, many or a class for expanded clones.

abundance	v_gene	d_gene	j_gene	CDR3nt	CDR3aa
-	TRBV27	-	TRBJ2-1	TGTGCCAGCAGTTCAAACAGTCACAATGAGCAGTTCTTC	CASSSNSHNEQFF
once	TRBV18	TRBD1	TRBJ2-1	TGTGCCAGCTCACCCGGGACAGGGCTATACAATGAGCAGTTCTTC	CASSPGTGLYNEQFF
few	TRBV5-1	-	TRBJ2-6	TGCGCCAGCAGCCCGCAGTTCTCCGGGGCCAACGTCCTGACTTTC	CASSPQFSGANVLTF
-	TRBV7-2	TRBD1	TRBJ2-7	TGTGCCAGCAGCTTGGGATGGACAGGGGGGTACGAGCAGTACTTC	CASSLGWTGGYEQYF
-	TRBV7-2	-	TRBJ1-5	TGTGCCAGCAGCTCAACGCCTCGAGGTTGGAGCAATCAGCCCCAGCATTTT	CASSSTPRGWSNQPQHF
-	TRBV7-6	-	TRBJ1-5	TGTGCCAGCAGCCCGTATAGCAATCAGCCCCAGCATTTT	CASSPYSNQPQHF
-	TRBV5-1	TRBD2	TRBJ2-3	TGCGCCAGCAGCTTGGCTAGCGGGAGATTGTGGGGGATACGAGATGGTTGGAGCACAGATACGCAGTATTTT	CASSLASGRLWGIRDGWSTDTQYF
-	TRBV27	TRBD2	TRBJ2-1	TGTGCCAGCGCCCGGACTAGCGGGAGTAATGAGCAGTTCTTC	CASARTSGSNEQFF
-	TRBV12-3/TRBV12-4	TRBD1	TRBJ2-2	TGTGCCAGCAGTTCGTCTTTCCGTAAGGGACAGTCAACTAACACCGGGGAGCTGTTTTTT	CASSSSFRKGQSTNTGELFF
-	TRBV19	TRBD2	TRBJ2-7	TGTGCCAGTAGTTGGTCTAGCGGGGGGTACGAGCAGTACTTC	CASSWSSGGYEQYF
few	TRBV7-9	-	TRBJ1-1	TGTGCCAGCAGCGGATCCCCGGGACCCCTGAACACTGAAGCTTTCTTT	CASSGSPGPLNTEAFF
-	TRBV19	-	TRBJ1-5	TGTGCCAGTAGTATCACCGGGTCAGGAGGCCATCAGCCCCAGCATTTT	CASSITGSGGHQPQHF
-	TRBV6-5	TRBD1	TRBJ1-4	TGTGCCAGCAGTATTACAGGGGGGAATGAAAAACTGTTTTTT	CASSITGGNEKLFF
-	TRBV6-1	TRBD1	TRBJ1-5	TGTGCCAGCAGGGACCGAAGACAGGGAGGGAACCAGCCCCAGCATTTT	CASRDRRQGGNQPQHF
-	TRBV6-5	TRBD2	TRBJ2-7	TGTGCCAGCAGTCGAGCGGGAGGGCCCTCCTACGAGCAGTACTTC	CASSRAGGPSYEQYF
-	TRBV29-1	-	TRBJ2-6	TGCAGCGTTGAAGATCCCCGGGCTGGGGCCAACGTCCTGACTTTC	CSVEDPRAGANVLTF
-	TRBV7-6	-	TRBJ2-1	TGTGCCAGCAGCTTATCCCCCGGCAATGAGCAGTTCTTC	CASSLSPGNEQFF
-	TRBV20-1	-	TRBJ2-3	TGCAGTGCTAGAACCCGCCCCAGCCCGGGCACAGATACGCAGTATTTT	CSARTRPSPGTDTQYF
-	TRBV20-1	TRBD2	TRBJ2-3	TGCAGTGCTATGGGACTAGCGCGAGATACGCAGTATTTT	CSAMGLARDTQYF
-	TRBV9	-	TRBJ2-2	TGTGCCAGCAGCGTAGCTACTGGCCGCACCGGGGAGCTGTTTTTT	CASSVATGRTGELFF
few	TRBV5-1	-	TRBJ2-3	TGCGCCAGCAGTGGGAGAGTGACAGATACGCAGTATTTT	CASSGRVTDTQYF
once	TRBV30	-	TRBJ2-5	TGTGCCTGTTCGGCAGGATTGGGAGAGACCCAGTACTTC	CACSAGLGETQYF
-	TRBV5-6	-	TRBJ2-4	TGTGCCAGCAGCCGACCGCCGGGTTTCAAAAACATTCAGTACTTC	CASSRPPGFKNIQYF
-	TRBV7-6	-	TRBJ1-5	TGTGCCAGCAGCCTGCTGGAGGGGAGGAATCAGCCCCAGCATTTT	CASSLLEGRNQPQHF
few	TRBV7-8	TRBD1	TRBJ1-5	TGTGCCAGCAGCTCCGGACAGGCTCCGAGGCCCCAGCATTTT	CASSSGQAPRPQHF
-	TRBV11-2	-	TRBJ2-7	TGTGCCAGCAGCCACCTAGCCTACGAGCAGTACTTC	CASSHLAYEQYF
-	TRBV7-2	TRBD1	TRBJ1-2	TGTGCCAGCAGCCCAGTCCCGGGACAGGGGAATGGCTATGGCTACACCTTC	CASSPVPGQGNGYGYTF
-	TRBV6-1	-	TRBJ1-5	TGTGCCAGCAGAGCGGGTCCAGGCGGCAGACCCCAGCATTTT	CASRAGPGGRPQHF
few	TRBV5-1	-	TRBJ1-1	TGCGCCAGCAGCTTGGTGCAGGGGCTAGATAATGAAGCTTTCTTT	CASSLVQGLDNEAFF
-	TRBV7-2	-	TRBJ2-2	TGTGCCAGCAGCTTAGCCGGAAAGGGAACCGGGGAGCTGTTTTTT	CASSLAGKGTGELFF
-	TRBV7-6	-	TRBJ1-1	TGTGCCAGCAGCTCCTCCCCCCCCCGGGGGCAGGCTGAAGCTTTCTTT	CASSSSPPRGQAEAFF
-	TRBV7-4	TRBD1	TRBJ2-1	TGTGCCAGCAGCTTACCGGGACAGGGTCGCAATGAGCAGTTCTTC	CASSLPGQGRNEQFF
-	TRBV7-4	-	TRBJ1-1	TGTGCCAGCAGCTTAGACAGGCAAAACACTGAAGCTTTCTTT	CASSLDRQNTEAFF
-	TRBV7-3	-	TRBJ2-3	TGTGCCAGCAGCTTAAGAGGGGAACGCACAGATACGCAGTATTTT	CASSLRGERTDTQYF
few	TRBV11-1	TRBD2	TRBJ2-1	TGTGCCAGCAGCTTCGGGGGGGATTACAATGAGCAGTTCTTC	CASSFGGDYNEQFF
-	TRBV7-8	-	TRBJ1-1	TGTGCCAGCAGCTTAGGGGGGGAGGTGGAAGCTTTCTTT	CASSLGGEVEAFF
-	TRBV27	-	TRBJ1-4	TGTGCCAGCAGTCCTTGGGACTGGACTAATGAAAAACTGTTTTTT	CASSPWDWTNEKLFF
-	TRBV2	TRBD1	TRBJ1-1	TGTGCCAGCGTGGGGACAGGGTACACTGAAGCTTTCTTT	CASVGTGYTEAFF
-	TRBV12-3/TRBV12-4	TRBD2	TRBJ2-3	TGTGCCAGCAGTTACCTGGCTAGCGGGAGGTCCCCAGATACGCAGTATTTT	CASSYLASGRSPDTQYF
-	TRBV12-3/TRBV12-4	-	TRBJ1-4	TGTGCCAGCAGTCCTCCCGGGGGAGAAGGGGATAATGAAAAACTGTTTTTT	CASSPPGGEGDNEKLFF
few	TRBV14	-	TRBJ1-1	TGTGCCAGCAGCCCGCGATGGGAAGAGGGCGGCACTGAAGCTTTCTTT	CASSPRWEEGGTEAFF
-	TRBV5-6	TRBD1	TRBJ1-1	TGTGCCAGCAGCTGGGAGACAGGGCCCCCTGAAGCTTTCTTT	CASSWETGPPEAFF
few	TRBV7-8	-	TRBJ2-1	TGTGCCAGCAGCTTAAATAGGGGTTCCAACAATGAGCAGTTCTTC	CASSLNRGSNNEQFF
once	TRBV11-3	-	TRBJ2-1	TGTGCCAGCAGCCCCGACACCACCTACAATGAGCAGTTCTTC	CASSPDTTYNEQFF
few	TRBV7-2	TRBD2	TRBJ2-1	TGTGCCAGCAGCTCCTCCGGGACTAGCAGGCGCTACAATGAGCAGTTCTTC	CASSSSGTSRRYNEQFF
few	TRBV4-1	TRBD1	TRBJ2-7	TGCGCCAGCAGCCAAGGTCCGGACAGGCCGACCTACGAGCAGTACTTC	CASSQGPDRPTYEQYF
few	TRBV4-1	TRBD2	TRBJ2-1	TGCGCCAGCAGCCAAGGGGTTAGCGGGAGGTGGAATGAGCAGTTCTTC	CASSQGVSGRWNEQFF
once	TRBV7-6	TRBD1	TRBJ2-7	TGTGCCAGCAGCCCCCGACAGGGCTACTACGAGCAGTACTTC	CASSPRQGYYEQYF
-	TRBV28	-	TRBJ1-1	TGTGCCAGCACCCACAGGGACCCTGAAGCTTTCTTT	CASTHRDPEAFF
-	TRBV7-3	-	TRBJ2-2	TGTGCCAGCCGGTGGGGGGCGGACACCGGGGAGCTGTTTTTT	CASRWGADTGELFF
few	TRBV20-1	TRBD1	TRBJ1-1	TGCAGTGCGGGGCAGGGGGCTCAGACCACTGAAGCTTTCTTT	CSAGQGAQTTEAFF
-	TRBV18	-	TRBJ2-5	TGTGCCAGCTCACCAGGCGTGGATCAAGAGACCCAGTACTTC	CASSPGVDQETQYF